This T cell receptor (beta chain) was retrieved from a study of shared clonotypes between healthy human individuals (dated by TCRdb to about 2020). For the study in its entirety: The cohort included a few men and a couple of women between 18 and 49 years of age. To increase sequencing depth and limit assay-specific biases, TCR repertoire library preparation and sequencing were carried out by different laboratories using diverse techniques. For each donor, CD4 naive and CD4 memory were each run on three plates, CD8 naive on two plates, and CD8 memory on one plate. Per donor, leukapheresis produced somewhere between about 0.94 and 9.5 billion PBMCs. Blood TCR repertoires of several healthy adults were deeply sequenced to estimate repertoire size and the extent of clonotype sharing between individuals. General findings and caveats noted by the study authors: Because the study included only a small number of donors, the genetic and exposure-history diversity represented was limited. When a handful of donors were compared, the shared fraction of clonotypes was approximately 5% for naive CD4, around 3.5% for naive CD8, more than 2% for memory CD4, and 0.4% for memory CD8. Rarefaction of sorted-subset datasets indicated incomplete sequencing despite the large sequencing depth. Sampling was restricted to blood, and TCR repertoires in tissues likely differ from the TCR repertoires found in blood. Pairwise subsampling indicated that sequencing depth was expected to affect the degree of clonotype sharing among donors. Naive subsets generally had larger estimated clonotype richness than memory subsets did. Compared with non-shared clonotypes, the clonotypes found in all four sorted-subset donors had higher generation probabilities.

A note on this clone: Its antigen is currently not known. Base qualities are missing; no much larger clone stands one base away. Other DNA variants within this sample encode the same CDR3.

Healthy HIV-negative adults with no recently reported acute infections or vaccinations were included as donors. Every donor was a Caucasian adult residing in Nashville, Tennessee, USA. CD4+ T cells were enriched by magnetic negative selection; naive cells were then positively selected on CD45RA, and the negative fraction formed the memory subset. Blood was obtained by leukapheresis, after which PBMCs were separated by Ficoll-Histopaque density gradient centrifugation and cryopreserved in liquid nitrogen vapor phase. Analytical flow cytometry was used to check the purity and quantity of each magnetically sorted T cell population. Genomic DNA was isolated from every sorted fraction and measured by UV absorbance on a Nanodrop 2000c. TCR CDR3 regions were amplified from genomic DNA by multiplex PCR using the deep immunoSEQ assay. For each cell subset, the extracted genomic DNA was distributed evenly across all wells of several immunoSEQ 96-well plates, and each plate served as one replicate. Each replicate PCR for sorted subsets received around 210 ng genomic DNA, equal to roughly 29,000 T cell genomes. Purified libraries were measured with a Qubit 3.0 fluorometer, size-checked on a Bioanalyzer 2100, and measured again with the KAPA Library Quantification kit. Every immunoSEQ 96-well plate was sequenced on a dedicated single-read 150-cycle Illumina NextSeq 550 flow cell. Under the source paper's analysis protocol: Because only junctional sequences without quality scores were contained in the immunoSEQ output, filtering matching that applied to full-length reads could not be performed. Sequences were annotated with PyIR, a Python wrapper for IgBLAST v1.9, using IMGT germline references to assign V/J genes and CDR3. Reads with weak V/J assignments (E-value above 1e-6), missing CDR3, stop codons, out-of-frame junctions, or ambiguous translated residues were removed. A V3J clonotype was defined by an identical inferred V gene, J gene, and CDR3 amino acid sequence. Percentage overlap between repertoires was calculated by dividing the number of shared unique clonotypes by the size of the smaller repertoire. Three approaches were used to assess repertoire richness: RTK rarefaction, the Chao1 estimator, and Recon v2.1 estimates of unobserved clonotypes. For all TCRbeta clonotypes obtained by the gDNA method from a few donors, generation probabilities were computed with OLGA. TCRdb retrieved this table from immuneACCESS and kept in-frame rearrangements only. Not all clones are present; in checked studies, unresolved V genes account for under half, and no reason is known for the remainder. V, J and clone size are taken as reported in that table, and D and trimming were inferred from the DNA itself. The sample table holds approximately 980,000 clones, of which around 80% were seen once. 1.5% of the sample is taken by the ten largest.

The CDR3 runs 14 residues from the cysteine to the phenylalanine. Just CDR3 DNA is preserved here, 42 bases in frame from base 1. Cut back by 0 bases and 1 base, the V and J ends lie 5 bases apart. CDR1 and CDR2 (SGHRS, YFSETQ) derive from the germline V gene. This chain is built from TRBV5-1 and TRBJ1-5, and possibly TRBD1, on 5 matching bases. The TCR originated in a young man in good health. Sequencing used memory CD4+ T cells sorted from blood. In light of the paper, this sample's cell subset or site label describes: CD45RA-negative fraction. The CDR3 region: CASSLGGSNQPQHF. Here is the DNA: TGCGCCAGCAGCTTGGGGGGCAGCAATCAGCCCCAGCATTTT.